The 5 T cell receptor beta chains presented below share a single source sample, sequenced in a study of T cells after yellow fever vaccination. TCRdb re-analysed the 5' RACE reads in MiXCR, keeping a single row per CDR3 protein. The profile shows some 300,000 distinct CDR3 sequences, roughly 3.5% of them singletons. This specimen was PBMCs, taken on the day of the yellow fever booster vaccination. These receptors all stem from a man younger than 35 who received the YFV17D yellow fever vaccine.

This clonotype was picked up a small number of times. The J gene is TRBJ2-5, the V gene TRBV7-2; no reliable D call. The CDR3 runs to 15 residues. Trimming shortened V by 0 bases and J by 1 base, and 9 bases separated the two germline ends. From germline, CDR1 is SGHTA and CDR2 FQGNSA. DNA for the CDR3: TGTGCCAGCAGCTTAGCGCCGTTGTCCCAAGAGACCCAGTACTTC. Its translation: CASSLAPLSQETQYF.

This clonotype was picked up a small number of times. The chain carries TRBV4-2 and TRBJ2-7; D not certain. Between the trimmed V and J ends, which lost 2 bases and 3 bases, there was a span of 8 bases. Germline V gene lookup returns CDR1 LGHNA and CDR2 YNFKEQ. This CDR3 has 13 residues. CDR3 protein: CASSQPENYEQYF. As DNA, the CDR3 is TGTGCCAGCAGCCAACCAGAGAACTACGAGCAGTACTTC.

At least ten counts were recorded for this clonotype. The CDR3 nucleotides are TGTGCCAGCAGCCCTACCCCGGGCACCACCAGGAGAAGTACAAACACCGGGGAGCTGTTTTTT. Amino acid sequence: CASSPTPGTTRRSTNTGELFF. The V gene is TRBV3-1, the J gene TRBJ2-2, with unresolved D. This CDR3 is built from 21 residues. Per germline, CDR1 LGHDT and CDR2 YNNKEL (reference sequence). V lost 4 bases and J lost 2, with 29 bases in between.

This clonotype was found a few times. The J gene is TRBJ1-5, the V gene TRBV12-3 or TRBV12-4, with no clear D. This CDR3 is 13 amino acids long. The V end lost 3 bases, the J end lost 7 bases, and 10 bases lay between the germline ends. CDR3 amino acids: CASSFIQGQPQHF. As DNA, the CDR3 is TGTGCCAGCAGTTTCATCCAAGGGCAGCCCCAGCATTTT.

This clonotype was seen ten or more times. CDR3 residues: CASSLGLAGGLNEQFF. In DNA form, the CDR3 reads TGTGCCAGCAGCTTAGGACTAGCGGGGGGACTGAATGAGCAGTTCTTC. The V call is TRBV7-2, the J call TRBJ2-1; TRBD2 aligns across 13 bases. CDR1 and CDR2 from the germline V gene are SGHTA and FQGNSA. The length of the CDR3 is 16 residues. Germline trimming cut 1 base from V and 7 bases from J; bases unmatched to any gene: 4.